This entry describes one T cell receptor beta chain. The sample is drawn from a study of somatic mutations in cytotoxic T cells in rheumatoid arthritis. The table came from immunoSEQ multiplex PCR; TCRdb's copy has only in-frame clones and leaves some out. The data show about 15,000 clones, with 60% to 80% seen just once and about 16% held by the top ten. Germline CDR1 reads LNHDA; CDR2 reads SQIVND (reference sequence). This CDR3 is built from 16 residues. J lost 4 bases, V lost 5 bases, and 10 bases had no gene match. Specimen: CD8+ T cells sorted from blood. The rearrangement uses TRBV19 and TRBJ2-2; 7 bases line up with TRBD1. This receptor was obtained from an adult with rheumatoid arthritis. CDR3 in amino acids: CASSSPDREATGELFF. The CDR3 bases are TGTGCCAGTAGTTCACCAGACAGGGAAGCCACCGGGGAGCTGTTTTTT. The full variable domain, in which reference TRBV19 and TRBJ2-2 provide the parts outside the CDR3, is DGGITQSPKYLFRKEGQNVTLSCEQNLNHDAMYWYRQDPGQGLRLIYYSQIVNDFQKGDIAEGYSVSREKKESFPLTVTSAQKNPTAFYLCASSSPDREATGELFFGEGSRLTVL.